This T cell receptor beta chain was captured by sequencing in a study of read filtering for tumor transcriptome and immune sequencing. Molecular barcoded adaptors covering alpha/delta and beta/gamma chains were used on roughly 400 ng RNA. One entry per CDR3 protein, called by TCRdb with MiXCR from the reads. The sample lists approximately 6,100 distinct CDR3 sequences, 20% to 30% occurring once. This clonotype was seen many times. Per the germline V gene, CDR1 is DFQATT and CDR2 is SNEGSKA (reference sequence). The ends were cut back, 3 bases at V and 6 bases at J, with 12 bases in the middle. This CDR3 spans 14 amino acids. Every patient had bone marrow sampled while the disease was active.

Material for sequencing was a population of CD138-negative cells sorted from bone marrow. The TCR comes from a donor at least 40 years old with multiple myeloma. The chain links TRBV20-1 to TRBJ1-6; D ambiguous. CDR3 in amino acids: CSARSQSGNSPLHF. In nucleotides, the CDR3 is TGCAGTGCTAGGTCACAAAGTGGTAATTCACCCCTCCACTTT.